Listed below are T cell receptor beta chains from one sample, sequenced in a study of cytotoxic CD8 clonotypes in ibrutinib-treated CLL. Profiled with immunoSEQ multiplex PCR; TCRdb holds only in-frame clones, not every one. The sample yields about 180,000 clones, 84% seen once. The source was PBMCs, collected after 24 months of ibrutinib treatment. These receptors all come from a human donor with chronic lymphocytic leukemia. Both conserved end residues are part of each CDR3. Fields, in order: CDR3 protein, V gene.

CDR3aa: CASSLKSYGYTF; v_gene: TRBV28
CDR3aa: CAWSVLLTGAAEQFF; v_gene: TRBV30
CDR3aa: CASRPTGGNQPQHF; v_gene: TRBV6-5
CDR3aa: CASSQRDTQYF; v_gene: TRBV2
CDR3aa: CASSLWINTEAFF; v_gene: TRBV5-6
CDR3aa: CASSQPEGQQYF; v_gene: TRBV7-6
CDR3aa: CASRNRASGGEKLFF; v_gene: TRBV6-6
CDR3aa: CASSVGDLYAQFF; v_gene: TRBV9
CDR3aa: CASSQDNRWNYGYTF; v_gene: TRBV4-2
CDR3aa: CASSLSPRQGSTEAFF; v_gene: TRBV27
CDR3aa: CASSLPASGSDEQFF; v_gene: TRBV5-1
CDR3aa: CASSDHGGQGEAFF; v_gene: TRBV6-4
CDR3aa: CAWGQGNQPQHF; v_gene: TRBV30
CDR3aa: CASSLSGRGRTGSETQYF; v_gene: TRBV28
CDR3aa: CASSLDFVGRSYEQYF; v_gene: TRBV5-1
CDR3aa: CASSPGHRNTEAFF; v_gene: TRBV5-1
CDR3aa: CASSPQGRQETQYF; v_gene: TRBV7-3
CDR3aa: CASSQERDDTQYF; v_gene: TRBV4-1
CDR3aa: CASTQTLTRNTIYF; v_gene: TRBV19
CDR3aa: CASSEYGPEAFF; v_gene: TRBV25-1
CDR3aa: CASRRDSSGANVLTF; v_gene: TRBV6-1
CDR3aa: CASSSGQMNTEAFF; v_gene: TRBV7-9
CDR3aa: CSVEAGGPGSGANVLTF; v_gene: TRBV29-1
CDR3aa: CASSILQGPKNIQYF; v_gene: TRBV5-1
CDR3aa: CASSLGQYSGYTF; v_gene: TRBV11-2
CDR3aa: CASSLGLGDTQYF; v_gene: TRBV7-2
CDR3aa: CASSYSTGSVTDTQYF; v_gene: TRBV6-5
CDR3aa: CASSSSGTSYNEQFF; v_gene: TRBV6-5
CDR3aa: CASSYGLSGNTIYF; v_gene: TRBV5-1
CDR3aa: CASSLGQGPAHEAFF; v_gene: TRBV5-1
CDR3aa: CASSLVEGTEAFF; v_gene: TRBV11-2
CDR3aa: CASSLVVAGTEKLFF; v_gene: TRBV7-9
CDR3aa: CASSSNHEQYF; v_gene: TRBV6-5
CDR3aa: CASSPLPGTGGTEAFF; v_gene: TRBV27
CDR3aa: CALQLSYEQYF; v_gene: TRBV30
CDR3aa: CASSLVIAELAKNIQYF; v_gene: TRBV7-9
CDR3aa: CASSPPRRGKNYGYTF; v_gene: TRBV7-9
CDR3aa: CANTERQPILDEQYF; v_gene: TRBV27
CDR3aa: CASSLEHRYEQYF; v_gene: TRBV11-3
CDR3aa: CASSSGGAKNIQYF; v_gene: TRBV27
CDR3aa: CASSFYRDSDTQYF; v_gene: TRBV27
CDR3aa: CASSFPGRTLGGGELFF; v_gene: TRBV7-8
CDR3aa: CASSKGRIYSNQPQHF; v_gene: TRBV25-1
CDR3aa: CAISEPGDASSGNTIYF; v_gene: TRBV10-3
CDR3aa: CASSIFGDAYEQYF; v_gene: TRBV19
CDR3aa: CASSGGAGVRETQYF; v_gene: TRBV25-1
CDR3aa: CASSPPEMRTEAFF; v_gene: TRBV13
CDR3aa: CASSHLSDTQYF; v_gene: TRBV18
CDR3aa: CASSGNWGSYNEQFF; v_gene: TRBV27
CDR3aa: CASSSNTGELFF; v_gene: TRBV7-9
CDR3aa: CASSELGQGHEQYF; v_gene: TRBV25-1
CDR3aa: CASSTDPTGELFF; v_gene: TRBV5-5
CDR3aa: CASSEEQLNSPLHF; v_gene: TRBV10-1
CDR3aa: CASRRYRDRVGYEQYF; v_gene: TRBV19
CDR3aa: CASSTPGQGVRNQPQHF; v_gene: TRBV18
CDR3aa: CASSLTGRRAYNEQFF; v_gene: TRBV28
CDR3aa: CASSQDLGYNEQFF; v_gene: TRBV4-3
CDR3aa: CASSLGVLISEAFF; v_gene: TRBV28
CDR3aa: CASSGTGVNEQFF; v_gene: TRBV6-1
CDR3aa: CASSLSSWQGHGYTF; v_gene: TRBV28